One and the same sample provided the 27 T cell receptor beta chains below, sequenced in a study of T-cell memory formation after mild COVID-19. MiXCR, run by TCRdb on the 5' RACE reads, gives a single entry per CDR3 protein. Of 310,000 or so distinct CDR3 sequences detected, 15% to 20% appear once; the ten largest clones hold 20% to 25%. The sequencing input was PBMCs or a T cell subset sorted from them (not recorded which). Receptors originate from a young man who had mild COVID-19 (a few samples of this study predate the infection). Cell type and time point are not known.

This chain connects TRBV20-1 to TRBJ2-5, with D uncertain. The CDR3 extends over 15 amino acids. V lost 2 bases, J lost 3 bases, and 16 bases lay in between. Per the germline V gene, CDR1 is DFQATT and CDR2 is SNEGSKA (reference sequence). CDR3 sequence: CSARPRTLAKETQYF. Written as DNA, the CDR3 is TGCAGTGCTAGACCCCGGACCCTTGCGAAAGAGACCCAGTACTTC.

This CDR3 is CASSLSLALAKNIQYF. The DNA of the CDR3 is TGTGCCAGCAGCTTATCCCTAGCTCTGGCCAAAAACATTCAGTACTTC. V is TRBV7-2 and J is TRBJ2-4, with a tentative D call TRBD2 (5 bases). The CDR3 spans 16 residues. The V and J ends lost 2 bases and 1 base respectively, with 12 bases between them. The germline gives CDR1 SGHTA, CDR2 FQGNSA.

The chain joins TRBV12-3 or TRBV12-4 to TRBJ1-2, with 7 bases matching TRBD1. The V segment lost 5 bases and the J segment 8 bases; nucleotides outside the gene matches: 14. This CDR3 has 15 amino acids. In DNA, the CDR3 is TGTGCCAGCAGTATTTGGACAGGCGGGCAGGGAGGCTACACCTTC. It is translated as CASSIWTGGQGGYTF.

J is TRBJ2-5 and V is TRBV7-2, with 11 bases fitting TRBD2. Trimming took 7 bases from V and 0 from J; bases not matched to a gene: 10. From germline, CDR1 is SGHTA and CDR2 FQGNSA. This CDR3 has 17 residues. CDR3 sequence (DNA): TGTGCCAGCAACCTTAGCGGGGGGGGTTGGAACCAAGAGACCCAGTACTTC. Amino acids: CASNLSGGGWNQETQYF.

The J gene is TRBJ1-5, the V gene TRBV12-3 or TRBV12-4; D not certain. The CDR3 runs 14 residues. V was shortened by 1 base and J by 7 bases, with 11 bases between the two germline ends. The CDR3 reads CASSLGIPPQPQHF. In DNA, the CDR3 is TGTGCCAGCAGTTTAGGGATTCCGCCCCAGCCCCAGCATTTT.

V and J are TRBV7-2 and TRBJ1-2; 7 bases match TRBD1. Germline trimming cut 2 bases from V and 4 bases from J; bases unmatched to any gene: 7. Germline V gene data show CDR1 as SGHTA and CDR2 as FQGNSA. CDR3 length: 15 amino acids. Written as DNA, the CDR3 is TGTGCCAGCAGCTTATTCCAGGGGGTAGTCTATGGCTACACCTTC. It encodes CASSLFQGVVYGYTF. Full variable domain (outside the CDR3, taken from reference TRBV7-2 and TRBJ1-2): GAGVSQSPSNKVTEKGKDVELRCDPISGHTALYWYRQSLGQGLEFLIYFQGNSAPDKSGLPSDRFSAERTGGSVSTLTIQRTQQEDSAVYLCASSLFQGVVYGYTFGSGTRLTVV.

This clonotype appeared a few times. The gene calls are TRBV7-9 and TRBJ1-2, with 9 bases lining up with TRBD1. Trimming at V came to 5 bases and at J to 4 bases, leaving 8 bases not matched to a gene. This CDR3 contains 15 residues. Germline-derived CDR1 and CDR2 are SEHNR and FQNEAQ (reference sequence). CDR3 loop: CASSKTQGAGYGYTF. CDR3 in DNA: TGTGCCAGCAGCAAGACACAGGGGGCTGGCTATGGCTACACCTTC.

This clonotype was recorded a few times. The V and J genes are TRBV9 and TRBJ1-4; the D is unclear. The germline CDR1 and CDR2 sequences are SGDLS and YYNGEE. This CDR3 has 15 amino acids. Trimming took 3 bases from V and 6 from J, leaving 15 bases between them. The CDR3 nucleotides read TGTGCCAGCAGCGCCATGGACGGGGAGTATGAAAAACTGTTTTTT. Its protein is CASSAMDGEYEKLFF.

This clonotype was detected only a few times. CDR3 in DNA: TGCGCCAGCAGCCAAGATGTACAGGGGACCGGGGAGCTGTTTTTT. Translating gives CASSQDVQGTGELFF. The chain has TRBV4-1 and TRBJ2-2; 7 positions agree with TRBD1. This CDR3 region has 15 residues. Germline CDR1 reads MGHRA; CDR2 reads YSYEKL. V dropped 0 bases and J dropped 5; count of bases not matched to a gene: 3.

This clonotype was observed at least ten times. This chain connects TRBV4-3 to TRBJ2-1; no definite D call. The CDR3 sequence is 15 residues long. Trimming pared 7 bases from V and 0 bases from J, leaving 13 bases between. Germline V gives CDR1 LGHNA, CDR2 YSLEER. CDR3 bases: TGCGCCAGCACCCCAGAGCGAAGCTCCTACAATGAGCAGTTCTTC. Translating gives CASTPERSSYNEQFF.

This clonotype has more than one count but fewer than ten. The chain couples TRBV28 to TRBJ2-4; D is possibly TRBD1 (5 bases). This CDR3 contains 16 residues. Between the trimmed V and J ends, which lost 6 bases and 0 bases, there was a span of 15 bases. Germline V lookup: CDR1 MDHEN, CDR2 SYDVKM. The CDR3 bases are TGTGCCAGCAGGACAATAGGACAACTAGCCAAAAACATTCAGTACTTC. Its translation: CASRTIGQLAKNIQYF.

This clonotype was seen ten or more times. CDR3: CASSPRRALAGEQFF. The CDR3 DNA reads TGTGCCAGCTCACCACGTCGGGCGTTAGCGGGTGAGCAGTTCTTC. The chain joins TRBV18 to TRBJ2-1; 7 nucleotides align to TRBD2. The CDR3 covers 15 residues. Trimming at V came to 1 base and at J to 9 bases, leaving 9 bases not matched to a gene. Germline CDR1 and CDR2: KGHSH and LQKENI.

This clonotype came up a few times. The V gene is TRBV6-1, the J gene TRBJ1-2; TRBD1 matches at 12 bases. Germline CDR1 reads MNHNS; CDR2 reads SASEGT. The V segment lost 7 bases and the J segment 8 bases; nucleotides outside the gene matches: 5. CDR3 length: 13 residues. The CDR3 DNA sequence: TGTGCCAGCACCGGGACAGGGGGCCTCGGCTACACCTTC. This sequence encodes CASTGTGGLGYTF.

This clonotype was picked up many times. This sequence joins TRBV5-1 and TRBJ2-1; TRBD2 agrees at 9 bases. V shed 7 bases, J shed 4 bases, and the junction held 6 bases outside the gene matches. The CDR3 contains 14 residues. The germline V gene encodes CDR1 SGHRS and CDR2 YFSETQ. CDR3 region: CASALAGNYNEQFF. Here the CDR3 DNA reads TGCGCCAGCGCTCTAGCGGGGAATTACAATGAGCAGTTCTTC.

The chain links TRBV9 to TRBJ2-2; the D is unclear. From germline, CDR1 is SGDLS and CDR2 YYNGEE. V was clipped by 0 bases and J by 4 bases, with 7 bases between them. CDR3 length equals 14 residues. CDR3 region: CASSVEQITGELFF. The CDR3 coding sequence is TGTGCCAGCAGCGTAGAACAGATCACCGGGGAGCTGTTTTTT.

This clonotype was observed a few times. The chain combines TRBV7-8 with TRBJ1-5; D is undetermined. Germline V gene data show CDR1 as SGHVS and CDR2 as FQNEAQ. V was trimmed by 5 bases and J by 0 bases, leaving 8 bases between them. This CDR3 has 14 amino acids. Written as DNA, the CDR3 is TGTGCCAGCAGCCCCGTATATAGCAATCAGCCCCAGCATTTT. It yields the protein CASSPVYSNQPQHF.

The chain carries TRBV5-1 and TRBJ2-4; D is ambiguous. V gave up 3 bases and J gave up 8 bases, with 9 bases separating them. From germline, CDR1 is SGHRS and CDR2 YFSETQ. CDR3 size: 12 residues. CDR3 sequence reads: CASSSGAYIQYF. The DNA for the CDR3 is TGCGCCAGCAGCTCCGGAGCGTACATTCAGTACTTC.

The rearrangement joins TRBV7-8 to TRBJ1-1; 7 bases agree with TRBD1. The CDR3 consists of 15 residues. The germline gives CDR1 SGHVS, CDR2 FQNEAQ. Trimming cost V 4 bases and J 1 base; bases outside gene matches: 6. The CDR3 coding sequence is TGTGCCAGCAGCTCAGACCGGACAGGGAACACTGAAGCTTTCTTT. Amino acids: CASSSDRTGNTEAFF.

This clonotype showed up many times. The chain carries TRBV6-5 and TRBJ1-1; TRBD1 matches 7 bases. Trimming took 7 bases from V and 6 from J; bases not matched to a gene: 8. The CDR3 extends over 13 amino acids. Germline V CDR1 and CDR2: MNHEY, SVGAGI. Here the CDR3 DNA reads TGTGCCAGCAATGACAGGGCCGGGGCTGAAGCTTTCTTT. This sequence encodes CASNDRAGAEAFF.

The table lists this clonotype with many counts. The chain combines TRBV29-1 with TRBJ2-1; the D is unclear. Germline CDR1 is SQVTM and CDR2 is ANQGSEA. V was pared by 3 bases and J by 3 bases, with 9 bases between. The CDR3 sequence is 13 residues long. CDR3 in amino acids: CSVELVFYNEQFF. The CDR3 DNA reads TGCAGCGTTGAGCTAGTTTTCTACAATGAGCAGTTCTTC.

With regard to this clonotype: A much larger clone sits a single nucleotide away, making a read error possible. CDR3 region: CASSLGRHGGTEAFF. DNA for the CDR3: TGTGCCAGCAGTTTGGGCCGACACGGGGGCACTGAAGCTTTCTTT. The rearrangement joins TRBV12-3 or TRBV12-4 to TRBJ1-1, with D possibly being TRBD1 (5 bases). The ends were cut back, 3 bases at V and 4 bases at J, with 15 bases in the middle. This CDR3 spans 15 amino acids.

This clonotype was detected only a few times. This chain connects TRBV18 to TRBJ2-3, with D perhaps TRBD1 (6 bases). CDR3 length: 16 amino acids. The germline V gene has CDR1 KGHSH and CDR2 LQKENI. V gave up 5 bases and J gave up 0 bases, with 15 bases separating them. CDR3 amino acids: CASSVLTGSSTDTQYF. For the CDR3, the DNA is TGTGCCAGCTCAGTACTGACAGGATCTAGCACAGATACGCAGTATTTT.

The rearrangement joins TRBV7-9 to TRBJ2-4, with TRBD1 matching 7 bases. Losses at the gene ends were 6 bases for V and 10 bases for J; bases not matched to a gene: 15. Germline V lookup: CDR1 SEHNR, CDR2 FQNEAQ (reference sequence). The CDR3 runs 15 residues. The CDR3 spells CASSLLAGTAHIQYF. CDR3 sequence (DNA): TGTGCCAGCAGTCTTTTGGCCGGGACAGCTCATATTCAGTACTTC.

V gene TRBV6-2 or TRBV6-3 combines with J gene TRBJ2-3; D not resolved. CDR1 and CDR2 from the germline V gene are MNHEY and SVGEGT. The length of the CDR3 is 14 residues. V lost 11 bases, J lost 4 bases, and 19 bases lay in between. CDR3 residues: CASSLTRISDTQYF. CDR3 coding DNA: TGTGCCTCCTCGTTAACGCGGATCTCAGATACGCAGTATTTT.

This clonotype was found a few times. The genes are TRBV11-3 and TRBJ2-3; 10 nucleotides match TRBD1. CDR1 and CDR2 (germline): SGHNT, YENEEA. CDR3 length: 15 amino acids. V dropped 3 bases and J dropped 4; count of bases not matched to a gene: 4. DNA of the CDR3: TGTGCCAGCAGCTTCGGACAGGGGGGAGCAGATACGCAGTATTTT. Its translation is CASSFGQGGADTQYF. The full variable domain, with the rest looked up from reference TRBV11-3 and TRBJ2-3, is EAGVVQSPRYKIIEKKQPVAFWCNPISGHNTLYWYLQNLGQGPELLIRYENEEAVDDSQLPKDRFSAERLKGVDSTLKIQPAELGDSAVYLCASSFGQGGADTQYFGPGTRLTVL.

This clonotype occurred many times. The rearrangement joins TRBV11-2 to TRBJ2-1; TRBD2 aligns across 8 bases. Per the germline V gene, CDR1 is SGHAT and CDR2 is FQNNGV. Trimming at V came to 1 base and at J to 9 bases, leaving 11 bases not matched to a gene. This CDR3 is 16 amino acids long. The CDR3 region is CASSLAVASGWGEQFF. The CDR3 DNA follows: TGTGCCAGCAGCTTAGCAGTGGCTAGCGGGTGGGGTGAGCAGTTCTTC.

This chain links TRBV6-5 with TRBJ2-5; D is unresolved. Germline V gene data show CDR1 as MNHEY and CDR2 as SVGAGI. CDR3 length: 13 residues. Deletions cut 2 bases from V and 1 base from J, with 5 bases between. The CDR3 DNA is TGTGCCAGCAGTTACCAGTTCCAAGAGACCCAGTACTTC. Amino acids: CASSYQFQETQYF.